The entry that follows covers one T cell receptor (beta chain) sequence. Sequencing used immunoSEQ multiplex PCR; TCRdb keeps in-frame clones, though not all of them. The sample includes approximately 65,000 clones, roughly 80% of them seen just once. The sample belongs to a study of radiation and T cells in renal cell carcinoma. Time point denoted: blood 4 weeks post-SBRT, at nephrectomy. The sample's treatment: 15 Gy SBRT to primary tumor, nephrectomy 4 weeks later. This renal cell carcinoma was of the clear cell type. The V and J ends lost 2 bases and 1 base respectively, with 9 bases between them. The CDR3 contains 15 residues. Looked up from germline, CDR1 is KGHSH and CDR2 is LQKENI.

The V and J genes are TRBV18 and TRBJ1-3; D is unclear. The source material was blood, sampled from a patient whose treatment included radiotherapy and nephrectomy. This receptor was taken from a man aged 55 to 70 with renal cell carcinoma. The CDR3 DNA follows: TGTGCCAGCTCACCATTGAAGGGATCTGGAAACACCATATATTTT. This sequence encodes CASSPLKGSGNTIYF.